In this sample, the clone carrying this TCR beta chain turned up a few times. This CDR3 is built from 11 residues. Germline CDR1 is MDHEN and CDR2 is SYDVKM. Unmatched junction bases numbered 8, after V lost 6 bases and J lost 16 bases. These data come from a study of patients and donors after allogeneic stem cell transplantation. TCRdb itself ran the RT-PCR reads through MiXCR, one entry per CDR3 protein. Of approximately 200,000 distinct CDR3 sequences listed, 35% to 45% are singletons. V usage is TRBV28 and J usage is TRBJ1-5, with 8 positions matching TRBD1. The source is a human donor who was either an allogeneic HSCT recipient or a stem cell or donor lymphocyte infusion donor (not recorded which). It is not recorded whose cells these are; they may come from a transplant donor. Sequenced material: blood, either unsorted or a sorted T cell fraction (not recorded which). Here the CDR3 reads CASRSQGGQHF. The CDR3, as DNA: TGTGCCAGCAGGTCACAGGGGGGTCAACATTTT.